These T cell receptor beta chains were read from a single sample in a study of identifying expanded T cells in peripheral blood. Sequencing used immunoSEQ multiplex PCR; TCRdb keeps in-frame clones, though not all of them. The sample holds approximately 83,000 clones, about 85% seen once. Sequences were obtained from blood. All receptors derive from a person aged 18-69 years in good health. CDR3s include the opening cysteine and the closing phenylalanine or tryptophan. D genes are given only for firm matches. Only part of the rows carry a size: once, few, many, or a class if the clone is expanded.

D: NA
J: TRBJ2-7
V: TRBV18
size: NA
CDR3: CASSPPMIFAQDAYEQYF
DNA: TGTGCCAGCTCACCACCGATGATCTTTGCACAGGATGCTTACGAGCAGTACTTC

D: NA
J: TRBJ1-2
V: TRBV4-3
size: NA
CDR3: CASSQDSGDSYGYTF
DNA: TGCGCCAGCAGCCAAGATTCGGGAGACAGTTATGGCTACACCTTC

D: NA
J: TRBJ1-2
V: TRBV30
size: NA
CDR3: CAWSVLGYGASGYTF
DNA: TGTGCCTGGAGTGTCTTAGGATATGGGGCGTCAGGCTACACCTTC

D: TRBD1
J: TRBJ2-1
V: TRBV6-5
size: NA
CDR3: CASSYAGTGPYNEQFF
DNA: TGTGCCAGCAGTTACGCCGGGACAGGGCCCTACAATGAGCAGTTCTTC

D: NA
J: TRBJ2-4
V: TRBV7-2
size: NA
CDR3: CASSLEAGLGAKNIQYF
DNA: TGTGCCAGCAGCTTAGAAGCAGGGTTGGGAGCCAAAAACATTCAGTACTTC

D: NA
J: TRBJ1-6
V: TRBV19
size: NA
CDR3: CASTAEGIARASPLHF
DNA: TGTGCCAGTACGGCTGAGGGGATCGCTAGGGCTTCACCCCTCCACTTT

D: TRBD1
J: TRBJ2-2
V: TRBV6-6
size: NA
CDR3: CASSLTGIVTGELFF
DNA: TGTGCCAGCAGTTTGACAGGGATAGTAACCGGGGAGCTGTTTTTT

D: TRBD1
J: TRBJ1-6
V: TRBV7-8
size: NA
CDR3: CASSSQTGHSPLHF
DNA: TGTGCCAGCAGCTCTCAGACAGGGCATTCACCCCTCCACTTT

D: NA
J: TRBJ1-1
V: TRBV19
size: NA
CDR3: CASSIAAGLDGTEAFF
DNA: TGTGCCAGTAGTATAGCGGCAGGGCTCGACGGGACTGAAGCTTTCTTT

D: TRBD1
J: TRBJ2-7
V: TRBV4-3
size: few
CDR3: CASSQDEQDRGYEQYF
DNA: TGCGCCAGCAGCCAAGATGAGCAGGACAGGGGTTACGAGCAGTACTTC

D: TRBD1
J: TRBJ1-2
V: TRBV7-2
size: NA
CDR3: CASSGQGRYYGYTF
DNA: TGTGCCAGCAGTGGACAGGGACGGTATTATGGCTACACCTTC

D: NA
J: TRBJ2-2
V: TRBV9
size: NA
CDR3: CASSVSGTTENTGELFF
DNA: TGTGCCAGCAGCGTAAGCGGGACAACCGAAAACACCGGGGAGCTGTTTTTT

D: NA
J: TRBJ2-7
V: TRBV6-5
size: NA
CDR3: CASSPGQGQTQF
DNA: TGTGCCAGCAGCCCAGGGCAGGGGCAAACCCAATTC

D: NA
J: TRBJ2-7
V: TRBV11-2
size: few
CDR3: CASSVDRHSYEQYF
DNA: TGTGCCAGCAGCGTTGACAGGCACTCCTACGAGCAGTACTTC

D: NA
J: TRBJ1-1
V: TRBV29-1
size: NA
CDR3: CSVVRGLGALNTEAFF
DNA: TGCAGCGTTGTCCGGGGCCTAGGGGCCCTAAACACTGAAGCTTTCTTT

D: NA
J: TRBJ1-1
V: TRBV7-2
size: NA
CDR3: CASKRDYLNTEAFF
DNA: TGTGCCAGCAAACGAGATTACCTAAACACTGAAGCTTTCTTT

D: NA
J: TRBJ1-6
V: TRBV18
size: few
CDR3: CASSPGTNSPLHF
DNA: TGTGCCAGCTCACCGGGGACTAACTCACCCCTCCACTTT

D: NA
J: TRBJ1-1
V: TRBV2
size: NA
CDR3: CASQGGAEAFF
DNA: TGTGCCAGCCAGGGTGGCGCTGAAGCTTTCTTT

D: NA
J: TRBJ1-2
V: TRBV5-4
size: once
CDR3: CASSIWRDVYGYTF
DNA: TGTGCCAGCAGCATATGGCGGGATGTGTATGGCTACACCTTC

D: NA
J: TRBJ2-1
V: TRBV25-1
size: NA
CDR3: CASRTIGVGEQFF
DNA: TGTGCCAGCAGAACTATAGGGGTCGGTGAGCAGTTCTTC

D: TRBD1
J: TRBJ2-1
V: TRBV15
size: NA
CDR3: CATRGQTGGLWNEQFF
DNA: TGTGCCACCAGGGGACAGACAGGGGGACTTTGGAATGAGCAGTTCTTC

D: NA
J: TRBJ1-5
V: TRBV6-1
size: NA
CDR3: CATRMRGNGNQPQHF
DNA: TGTGCCACCCGGATGAGGGGAAATGGCAATCAGCCCCAGCATTTT

D: NA
J: TRBJ2-7
V: TRBV5-6
size: NA
CDR3: CASSPWVGLTSHEQYF
DNA: TGTGCCAGCAGCCCTTGGGTTGGTTTAACAAGCCACGAGCAGTACTTC

D: NA
J: TRBJ2-1
V: TRBV6-6
size: NA
CDR3: CASSRGGYNEQFF
DNA: TGTGCCAGCAGTAGGGGGGGCTATAATGAGCAGTTCTTC

D: NA
J: TRBJ1-2
V: TRBV5-5
size: NA
CDR3: CASSILLSNGYTF
DNA: TGTGCCAGCAGCATCCTCCTTTCAAATGGCTACACCTTC

D: NA
J: TRBJ1-4
V: TRBV4-3
size: NA
CDR3: CASSQFRTGPRANEKLFF
DNA: TGCGCCAGCAGCCAATTTCGAACAGGGCCGAGGGCTAATGAAAAACTGTTTTTT

D: NA
J: TRBJ1-3
V: TRBV4-3
size: once
CDR3: CASSQGGTSRLGNTIYF
DNA: TGCGCCAGCAGCCAAGGGGGGACCTCGCGACTTGGAAACACCATATATTTT

D: NA
J: TRBJ1-2
V: TRBV5-6
size: few
CDR3: CASSLGSGYTF
DNA: TGTGCCAGCAGCCTGGGTAGCGGCTACACCTTC

D: TRBD1
J: TRBJ1-5
V: TRBV25-1
size: NA
CDR3: CASSSGTGRQPQHF
DNA: TGTGCCAGCAGCTCCGGGACAGGTCGCCAGCCCCAGCATTTT